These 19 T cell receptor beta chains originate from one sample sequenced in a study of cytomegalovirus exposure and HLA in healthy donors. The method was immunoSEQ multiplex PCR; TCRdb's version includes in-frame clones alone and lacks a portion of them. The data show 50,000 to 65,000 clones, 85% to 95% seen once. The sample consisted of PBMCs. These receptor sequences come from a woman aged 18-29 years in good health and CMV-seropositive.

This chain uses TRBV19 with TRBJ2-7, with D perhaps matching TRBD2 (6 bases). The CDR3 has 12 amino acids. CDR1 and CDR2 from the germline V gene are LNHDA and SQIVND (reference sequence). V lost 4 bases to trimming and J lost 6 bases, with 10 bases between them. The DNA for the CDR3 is TGTGCCAGTAGTACTGGGGGAGGCGAGCAGTACTTC. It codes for CASSTGGGEQYF.

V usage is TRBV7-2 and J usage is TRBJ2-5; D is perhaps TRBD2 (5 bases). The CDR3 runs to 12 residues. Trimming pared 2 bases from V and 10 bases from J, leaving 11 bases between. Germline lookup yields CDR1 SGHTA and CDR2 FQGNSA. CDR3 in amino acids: CASSLSSGIQYF. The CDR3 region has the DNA TGTGCCAGCAGCTTAAGTTCCGGGATCCAGTACTTC. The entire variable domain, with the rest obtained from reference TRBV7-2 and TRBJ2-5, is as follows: GAGVSQSPSNKVTEKGKDVELRCDPISGHTALYWYRQSLGQGLEFLIYFQGNSAPDKSGLPSDRFSAERTGGSVSTLTIQRTQQEDSAVYLCASSLSSGIQYFGPGTRLLVL.

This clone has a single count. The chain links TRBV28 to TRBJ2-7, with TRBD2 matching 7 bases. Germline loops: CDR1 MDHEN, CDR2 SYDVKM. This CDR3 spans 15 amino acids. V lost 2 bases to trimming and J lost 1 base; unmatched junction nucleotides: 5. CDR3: CASSLAGAGSYEQYF. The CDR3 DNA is TGTGCCAGCAGTTTAGCGGGAGCGGGGTCCTACGAGCAGTACTTC. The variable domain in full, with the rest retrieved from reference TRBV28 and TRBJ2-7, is DVKVTQSSRYLVKRTGEKVFLECVQDMDHENMFWYRQDPGLGLRLIYFSYDVKMKEKGDIPEGYSVSREKKERFSLILESASTNQTSMYLCASSLAGAGSYEQYFGPGTRLTVT.

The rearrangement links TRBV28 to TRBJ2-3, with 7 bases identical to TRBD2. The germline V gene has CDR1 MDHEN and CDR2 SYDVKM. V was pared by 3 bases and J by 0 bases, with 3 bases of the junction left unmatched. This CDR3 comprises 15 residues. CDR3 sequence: CASSFSSGSTDTQYF. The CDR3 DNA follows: TGTGCCAGCAGTTTCTCTAGCGGAAGCACAGATACGCAGTATTTT.

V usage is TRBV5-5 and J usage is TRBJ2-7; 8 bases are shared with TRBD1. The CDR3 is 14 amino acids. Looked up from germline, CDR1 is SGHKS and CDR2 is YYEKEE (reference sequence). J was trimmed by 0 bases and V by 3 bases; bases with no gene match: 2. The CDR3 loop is CASSSGQDSYEQYF. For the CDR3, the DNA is TGTGCCAGCAGCTCGGGACAGGACTCCTACGAGCAGTACTTC.

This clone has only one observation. CDR3 nucleotide sequence: TGTGCCAGCAGCTCGACCCGGACTAGAACCCTCAGGGAGCAGTACTTC. Its translation: CASSSTRTRTLREQYF. The rearrangement uses TRBV11-1 and TRBJ2-7, with TRBD2 identical over 7 bases. V shed 4 bases, J shed 7 bases, and the junction held 16 bases outside the gene matches. Per germline, CDR1 SGHAT and CDR2 FQDESV (reference sequence). The CDR3 totals 16 residues.

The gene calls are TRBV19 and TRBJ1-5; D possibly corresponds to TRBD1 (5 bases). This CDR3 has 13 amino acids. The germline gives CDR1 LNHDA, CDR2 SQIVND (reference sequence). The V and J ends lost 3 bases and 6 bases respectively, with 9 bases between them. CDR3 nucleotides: TGTGCCAGTAGTATCAGGGAGGGTCAGCCCCAGCATTTT. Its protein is CASSIREGQPQHF.

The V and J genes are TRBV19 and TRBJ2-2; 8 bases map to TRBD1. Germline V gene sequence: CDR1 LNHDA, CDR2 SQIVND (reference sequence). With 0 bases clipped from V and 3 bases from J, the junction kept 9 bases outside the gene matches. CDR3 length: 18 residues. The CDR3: CASSIDRGQVGYTGELFF. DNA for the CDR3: TGTGCCAGTAGTATAGATCGGGGACAGGTGGGATACACCGGGGAGCTGTTTTTT. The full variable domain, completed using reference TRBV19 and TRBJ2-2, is DGGITQSPKYLFRKEGQNVTLSCEQNLNHDAMYWYRQDPGQGLRLIYYSQIVNDFQKGDIAEGYSVSREKKESFPLTVTSAQKNPTAFYLCASSIDRGQVGYTGELFFGEGSRLTVL.

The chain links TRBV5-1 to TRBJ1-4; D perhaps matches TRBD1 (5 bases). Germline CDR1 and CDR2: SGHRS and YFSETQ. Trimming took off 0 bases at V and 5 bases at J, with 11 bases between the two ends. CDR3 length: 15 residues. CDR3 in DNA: TGCGCCAGCAGCTTGGTTATGGCAGGGAATGAAAAACTGTTTTTT. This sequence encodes CASSLVMAGNEKLFF.

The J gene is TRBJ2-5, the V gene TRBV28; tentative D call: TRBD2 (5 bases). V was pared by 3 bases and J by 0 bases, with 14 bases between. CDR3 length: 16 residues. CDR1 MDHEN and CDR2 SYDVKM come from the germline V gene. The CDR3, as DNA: TGTGCCAGCAGTTTTTCGTTTTCGGGGTACCAAGAGACCCAGTACTTC. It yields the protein CASSFSFSGYQETQYF.

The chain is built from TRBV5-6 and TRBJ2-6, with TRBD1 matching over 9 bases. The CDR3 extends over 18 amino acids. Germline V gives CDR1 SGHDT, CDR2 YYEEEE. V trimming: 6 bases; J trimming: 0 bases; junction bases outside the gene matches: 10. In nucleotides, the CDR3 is TGTGCCAGCACCCCCAAGGACAGGGGTCTCTCTGGGGCCAACGTCCTGACTTTC. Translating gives CASTPKDRGLSGANVLTF.

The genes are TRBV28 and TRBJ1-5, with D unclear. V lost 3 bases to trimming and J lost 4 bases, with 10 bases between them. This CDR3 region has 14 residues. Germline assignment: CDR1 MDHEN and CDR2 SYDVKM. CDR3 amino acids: CASSFRGVNQPQHF. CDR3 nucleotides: TGTGCCAGCAGTTTTCGCGGCGTTAATCAGCCCCAGCATTTT.

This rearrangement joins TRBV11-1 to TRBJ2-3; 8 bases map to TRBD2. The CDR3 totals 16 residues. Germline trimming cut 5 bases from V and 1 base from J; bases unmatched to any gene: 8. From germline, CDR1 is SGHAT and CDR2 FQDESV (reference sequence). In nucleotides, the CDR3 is TGTGCCAGCAGCGCTCCTCAAGCGGGGGGCACAGATACGCAGTATTTT. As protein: CASSAPQAGGTDTQYF.

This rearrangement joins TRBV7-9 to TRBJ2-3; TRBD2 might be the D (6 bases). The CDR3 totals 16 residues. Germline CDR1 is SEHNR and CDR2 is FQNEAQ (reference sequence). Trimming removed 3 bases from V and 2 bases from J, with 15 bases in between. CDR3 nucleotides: TGTGCCAGCAGCTTTGGGGTCGCGGGATCCACAGATACGCAGTATTTT. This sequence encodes CASSFGVAGSTDTQYF. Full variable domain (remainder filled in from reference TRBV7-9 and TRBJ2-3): DTGVSQNPRHKITKRGQNVTFRCDPISEHNRLYWYRQTLGQGPEFLTYFQNEAQLEKSRLLSDRFSAERPKGSFSTLEIQRTEQGDSAMYLCASSFGVAGSTDTQYFGPGTRLTVL.

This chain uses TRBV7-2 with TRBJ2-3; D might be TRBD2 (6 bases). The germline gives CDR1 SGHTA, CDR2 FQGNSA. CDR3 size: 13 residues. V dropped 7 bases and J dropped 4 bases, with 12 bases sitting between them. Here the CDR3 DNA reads TGTGCCAGCACGTTACTAGCCCCAGATACGCAGTATTTT. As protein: CASTLLAPDTQYF.

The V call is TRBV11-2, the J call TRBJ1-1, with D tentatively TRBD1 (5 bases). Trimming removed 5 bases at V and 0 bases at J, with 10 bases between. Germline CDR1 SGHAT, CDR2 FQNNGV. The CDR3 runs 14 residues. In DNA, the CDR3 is TGTGCCAGCAGCGGGGCGGGGCTGAACACTGAAGCTTTCTTT. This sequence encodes CASSGAGLNTEAFF.

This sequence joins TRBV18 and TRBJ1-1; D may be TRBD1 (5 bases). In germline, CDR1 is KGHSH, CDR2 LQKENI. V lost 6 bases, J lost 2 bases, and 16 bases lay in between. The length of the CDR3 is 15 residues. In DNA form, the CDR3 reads TGTGCCAGCTCCCCTATTCCGGGGGGAAACACTGAAGCTTTCTTT. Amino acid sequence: CASSPIPGGNTEAFF.

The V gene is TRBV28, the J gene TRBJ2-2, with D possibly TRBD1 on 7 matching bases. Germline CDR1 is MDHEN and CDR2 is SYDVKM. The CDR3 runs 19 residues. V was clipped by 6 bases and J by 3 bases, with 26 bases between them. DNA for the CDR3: TGTGCCAGCAGCATCGGGGACAGAAGGTCTTCGGGGGACACCGGGGAGCTGTTTTTT. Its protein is CASSIGDRRSSGDTGELFF.

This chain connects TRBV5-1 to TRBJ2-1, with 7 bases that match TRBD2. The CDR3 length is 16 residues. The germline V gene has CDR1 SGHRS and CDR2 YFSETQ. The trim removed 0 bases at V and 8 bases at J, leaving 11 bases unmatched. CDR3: CASSLVGGSNLYEQFF. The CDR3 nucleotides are TGCGCCAGCAGCTTGGTGGGCGGGAGTAATCTTTATGAGCAGTTCTTC.